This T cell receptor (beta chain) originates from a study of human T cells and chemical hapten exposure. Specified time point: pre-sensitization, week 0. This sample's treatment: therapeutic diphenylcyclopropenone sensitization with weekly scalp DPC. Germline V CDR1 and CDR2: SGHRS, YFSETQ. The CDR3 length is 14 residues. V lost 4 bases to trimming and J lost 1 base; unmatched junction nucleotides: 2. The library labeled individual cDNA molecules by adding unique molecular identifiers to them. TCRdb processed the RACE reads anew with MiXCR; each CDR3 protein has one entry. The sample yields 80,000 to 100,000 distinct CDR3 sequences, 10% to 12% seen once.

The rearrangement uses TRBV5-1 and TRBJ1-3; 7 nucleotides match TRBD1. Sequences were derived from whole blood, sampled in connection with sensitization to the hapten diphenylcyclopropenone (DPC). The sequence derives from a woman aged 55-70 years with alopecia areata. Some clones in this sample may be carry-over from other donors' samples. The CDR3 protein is CASSPGQSGNTIYF. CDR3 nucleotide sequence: TGCGCCAGCAGCCCGGGACAGTCTGGAAACACCATATATTTT. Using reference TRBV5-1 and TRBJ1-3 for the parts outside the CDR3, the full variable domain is KAGVTQTPRYLIKTRGQQVTLSCSPISGHRSVSWYQQTPGQGLQFLFEYFSETQRNKGNFPGRFSGRQFSNSRSEMNVSTLELGDSALYLCASSPGQSGNTIYFGEGSWLTVV.